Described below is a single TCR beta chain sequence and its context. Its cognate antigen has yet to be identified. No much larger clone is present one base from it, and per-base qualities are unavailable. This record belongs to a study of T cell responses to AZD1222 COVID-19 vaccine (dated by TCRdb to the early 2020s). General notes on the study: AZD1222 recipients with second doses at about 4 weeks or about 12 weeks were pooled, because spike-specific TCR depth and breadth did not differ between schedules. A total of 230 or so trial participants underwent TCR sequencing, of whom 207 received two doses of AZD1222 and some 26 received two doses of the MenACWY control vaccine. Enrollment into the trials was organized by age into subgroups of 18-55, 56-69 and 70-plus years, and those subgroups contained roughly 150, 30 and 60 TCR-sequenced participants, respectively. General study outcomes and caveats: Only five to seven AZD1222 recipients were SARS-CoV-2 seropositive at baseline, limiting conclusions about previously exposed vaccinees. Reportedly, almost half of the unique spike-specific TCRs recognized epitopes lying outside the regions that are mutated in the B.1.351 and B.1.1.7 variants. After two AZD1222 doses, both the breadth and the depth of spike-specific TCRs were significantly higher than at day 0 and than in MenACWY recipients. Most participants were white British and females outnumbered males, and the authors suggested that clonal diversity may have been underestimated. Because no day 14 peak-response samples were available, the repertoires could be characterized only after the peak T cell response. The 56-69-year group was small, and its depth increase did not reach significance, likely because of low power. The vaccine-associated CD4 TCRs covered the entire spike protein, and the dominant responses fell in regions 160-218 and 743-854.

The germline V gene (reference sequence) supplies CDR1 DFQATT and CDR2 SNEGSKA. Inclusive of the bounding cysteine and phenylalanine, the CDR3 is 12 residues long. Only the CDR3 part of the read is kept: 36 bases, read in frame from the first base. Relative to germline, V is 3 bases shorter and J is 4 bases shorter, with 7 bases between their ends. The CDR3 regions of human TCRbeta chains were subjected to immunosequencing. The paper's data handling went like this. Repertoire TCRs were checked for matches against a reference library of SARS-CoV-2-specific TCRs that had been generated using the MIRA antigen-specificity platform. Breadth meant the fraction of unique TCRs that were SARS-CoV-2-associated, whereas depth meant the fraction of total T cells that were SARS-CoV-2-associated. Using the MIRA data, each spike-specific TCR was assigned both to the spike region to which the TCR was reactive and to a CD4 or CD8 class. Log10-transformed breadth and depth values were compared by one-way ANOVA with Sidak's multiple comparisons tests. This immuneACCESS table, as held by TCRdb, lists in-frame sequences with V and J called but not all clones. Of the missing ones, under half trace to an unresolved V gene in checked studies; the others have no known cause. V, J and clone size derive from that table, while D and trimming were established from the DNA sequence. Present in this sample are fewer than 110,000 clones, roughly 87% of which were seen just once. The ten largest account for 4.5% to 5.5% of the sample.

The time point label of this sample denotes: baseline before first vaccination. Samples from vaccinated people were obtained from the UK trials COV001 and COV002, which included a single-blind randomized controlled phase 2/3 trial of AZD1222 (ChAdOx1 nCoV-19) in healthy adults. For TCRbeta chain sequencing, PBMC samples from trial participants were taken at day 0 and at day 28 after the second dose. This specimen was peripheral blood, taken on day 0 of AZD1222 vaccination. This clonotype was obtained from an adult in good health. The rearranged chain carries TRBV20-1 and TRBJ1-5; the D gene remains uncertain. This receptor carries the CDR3 CSASSGNQPQHF. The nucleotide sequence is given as TGCAGTGCTAGTAGCGGAAATCAGCCCCAGCATTTT.